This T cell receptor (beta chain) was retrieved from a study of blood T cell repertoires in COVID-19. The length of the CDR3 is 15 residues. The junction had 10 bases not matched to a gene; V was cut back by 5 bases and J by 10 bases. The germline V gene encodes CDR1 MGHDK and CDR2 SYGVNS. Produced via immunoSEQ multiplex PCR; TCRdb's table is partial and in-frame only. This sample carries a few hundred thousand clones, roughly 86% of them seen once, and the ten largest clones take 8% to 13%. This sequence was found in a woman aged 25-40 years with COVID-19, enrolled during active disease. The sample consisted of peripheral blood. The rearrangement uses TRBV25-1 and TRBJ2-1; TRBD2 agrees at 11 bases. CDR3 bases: TGTGCCAGCAGTCCCCGGACTAGCGGGCGAGGGGAGCAGTTCTTC. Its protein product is CASSPRTSGRGEQFF.